This T cell receptor (beta chain) was documented in a study of blood T cell repertoires in COVID-19. At the level of the study: From the United States, Italy and Spain came samples of acute and convalescent COVID-19. T cells, B-cell-depleted T cells, or PBMCs supplied cDNA or gDNA.

Source study methods: Scientists estimated how many nucleated cells there were by amplifying reference gene primers. Repertoires were generated with immunoSEQ multiplex PCR, while TCRdb's copy carries only in-frame clones and drops some. V, J and clone size are taken as reported in that table, and D and trimming were inferred from the DNA itself. There are 75,000 to 95,000 clones in the sample; more than 70% occur only once, and around 3% lies in the top ten. The CDR3 loop spans 15 amino acids. Germline-derived CDR1 and CDR2 are LNHDA and SQIVND (reference sequence). V was shortened by 4 bases and J by 4 bases, with 16 bases between the two germline ends.

The chain combines TRBV19 with TRBJ1-1, with D perhaps TRBD1 (6 bases). Sequences were obtained from peripheral blood. The source of this sequence is a woman aged 80 or older with acute or convalescent COVID-19. CDR3 protein: CASSKLGGRATEAFF. The CDR3 DNA follows: TGTGCCAGTAGTAAACTGGGGGGGCGCGCCACTGAAGCTTTCTTT.